This TCR beta chain was documented in a study of cytomegalovirus exposure and HLA in healthy donors. A note on this clone: At one end the junction does not follow the germline gene, possibly because of a read error.

The PCR ran on 60 Vbeta and 13 Jbeta primers. The repertoire was sequenced with immunoSEQ multiplex PCR; TCRdb's copy has only in-frame clones and lacks some. This sample's table has 45,000 to 60,000 clones. This CDR3 contains 14 residues. Germline values: CDR1 LNHDA, CDR2 SQIVND (reference sequence). The receptor was isolated from a woman aged 40 to 50 in good health and CMV-seronegative. Material: PBMCs. This rearrangement joins TRBV19 to TRBJ1-5; tentative D call: TRBD1 (5 bases). The CDR3 region is CASSGTGTNQHQHF. Written as DNA, the CDR3 is TGTGCCAGTAGTGGAACAGGTACCAATCAGCACCAGCATTTT.